These 21 T cell receptor beta chains were all obtained from the same sample, sequenced in a study of T-cell memory formation after mild COVID-19. TCRdb re-derived calls from the 5' RACE reads in MiXCR, one entry per CDR3 protein. Of over 30,000 distinct CDR3 sequences in the sample, about 10% were seen once. Source material: PBMCs or a T cell subset sorted from them (not recorded which). The receptors shown here come from a man aged 18 to 30 who had mild COVID-19 (a few samples of this study predate the infection). Cell type and time point are not known.

This clonotype was seen repeatedly, ten times or more. This chain uses TRBV12-3 or TRBV12-4 with TRBJ1-2, with D possibly TRBD1 on 5 matching bases. With 2 bases removed from V and 6 bases from J, the gap between germline ends came to 19 bases. This CDR3 is built from 16 residues. The CDR3 DNA is TGTGCCAGCAGTTTAATGGCCCAGGGTGGCGGAGATGGCTACACCTTC. Its translation is CASSLMAQGGGDGYTF.

This clonotype has at least ten counts. The chain uses TRBV24-1 and TRBJ2-5; D might be TRBD1 (5 bases). The CDR3 is 13 amino acids. The germline CDR1 and CDR2 sequences are KGHDR and SFDVKD. The germline V and J ends were trimmed by 0 bases and 4 bases, with 5 bases remaining between them. CDR3 loop: CATSDLRGETQYF. The CDR3 nucleotides are TGTGCCACCAGTGATTTGAGGGGAGAGACCCAGTACTTC.

The chain has TRBV5-5 and TRBJ2-5; no firm D call. The CDR3 length is 15 residues. CDR1 is SGHKS, CDR2 YYEKEE, per germline (reference sequence). V lost 0 bases, J lost 2 bases, and 11 bases lay in between. The CDR3 nucleotides read TGTGCCAGCAGCTTGGTAGGCTCACCGCAAGAGACCCAGTACTTC. Residues: CASSLVGSPQETQYF.

This clonotype was counted many times. J is TRBJ2-3 and V is TRBV7-7; D unclear. With 7 bases removed from V and 4 bases from J, the gap between germline ends came to 6 bases. This CDR3 region has 11 residues. Germline V gene lookup returns CDR1 SSHAT and CDR2 FNYEAQ (reference sequence). The DNA for the CDR3 is TGTGCCAGCACCGAAGCAGATACGCAGTATTTT. This gives the protein CASTEADTQYF.

The genes are TRBV5-6 and TRBJ2-1; 9 bases map to TRBD1. V gave up 7 bases and J gave up 3 bases; unmatched junction bases: 8. The CDR3 sequence is 15 residues long. From germline, CDR1 is SGHDT and CDR2 YYEEEE. The CDR3 is CASGTGTGHYNEQFF. The CDR3 DNA follows: TGTGCCAGCGGTACCGGGACAGGGCACTACAATGAGCAGTTCTTC.

The table lists this clonotype with many counts. The chain links TRBV20-1 to TRBJ2-1; 8 bases line up with TRBD2. Germline loops: CDR1 DFQATT, CDR2 SNEGSKA (reference sequence). This CDR3 is 14 amino acids long. V shed 3 bases and J 3 bases; nucleotides not matched to a gene: 4. The DNA of the CDR3 is TGCAGTGCTAGCGGGGGGGCCGACTACAATGAGCAGTTCTTC. Translating it yields CSASGGADYNEQFF.

This clonotype was counted many times. This chain connects TRBV20-1 to TRBJ2-1, with TRBD2 identical over 8 bases. Germline CDR1 and CDR2: DFQATT and SNEGSKA (reference sequence). Trimming cost V 3 bases and J 8 bases; bases outside gene matches: 12. The CDR3 totals 15 residues. CDR3 in amino acids: CSASELRGGRDEQFF. CDR3 nucleotide sequence: TGCAGTGCTAGTGAACTCCGGGGGGGCCGCGATGAGCAGTTCTTC.

V usage is TRBV7-9 and J usage is TRBJ2-1; D possibly matches TRBD1 or TRBD2 (6 bases each). Per germline, CDR1 SEHNR and CDR2 FQNEAQ (reference sequence). This CDR3 region has 16 residues. Trimming took 5 bases from V and 6 from J, leaving 20 bases between them. The CDR3 region has the DNA TGTGCCAGCAGCCCAAGTTGGCAGGGGCGGGGCAATGAGCAGTTCTTC. Its protein product is CASSPSWQGRGNEQFF.

This clonotype was detected once. The chain couples TRBV12-2 to TRBJ2-5. TRBV12-2 is recorded as a pseudogene. This CDR3 has 14 residues. The CDR3 region is CASRLGSSQETQYF. The CDR3 DNA sequence: TGTGCAAGTCGCTTAGGGTCCTCCCAAGAGACCCAGTACTTC.

This clonotype was recorded many times. This chain connects TRBV27 to TRBJ1-1, with TRBD1 as a possible D gene (6 bases). V was pared by 5 bases and J by 0 bases, with 22 bases between. Germline V gene data show CDR1 as MNHEY and CDR2 as SMNVEV (reference sequence). The CDR3 length is 18 residues. This CDR3 reads CASSTLVNRDLMNTEAFF. CDR3 DNA sequence: TGTGCCAGCAGTACTCTCGTGAACAGGGATCTCATGAACACTGAAGCTTTCTTT.

This clonotype was found many times. V usage is TRBV7-2 and J usage is TRBJ1-3; tentative D call: TRBD1 (6 bases). The CDR3 sequence is 14 residues long. V dropped 6 bases and J dropped 4 bases, with 13 bases sitting between them. Germline V lookup: CDR1 SGHTA, CDR2 FQGNSA. CDR3 in DNA: TGTGCCAGCAGACCTACAGGGATCGGAAACACCATATATTTT. This gives the protein CASRPTGIGNTIYF.

This clonotype was picked up a small number of times. The chain couples TRBV14 to TRBJ2-7; D gene unclear. Trimming took off 4 bases at V and 3 bases at J, with 13 bases between the two ends. The CDR3 consists of 14 residues. Germline V lookup: CDR1 SGHDN, CDR2 FVKESK. The DNA of the CDR3 is TGTGCCAGCAGCCGAAGACGATGGGACTACGAGCAGTACTTC. Residues: CASSRRRWDYEQYF.

This clonotype was found many times. The chain employs TRBV3-1 and TRBJ2-1; 7 bases are shared with TRBD2. The junction had 15 bases not matched to a gene; V was cut back by 0 bases and J by 16 bases. This CDR3 region has 15 residues. Germline V gene data show CDR1 as LGHDT and CDR2 as YNNKEL (reference sequence). CDR3 sequence (DNA): TGTGCCAGCAGCCAAGATCCGACCGAAGGGAGGGTGGTATTCTTC. Residues: CASSQDPTEGRVVFF.

At least ten counts were recorded for this clonotype. This sequence joins TRBV5-1 and TRBJ2-1; D not resolved. The CDR3 has 13 residues. Deletions cut 0 bases from V and 5 bases from J, with 6 bases between. Germline lookup yields CDR1 SGHRS and CDR2 YFSETQ. CDR3 DNA: TGCGCCAGCAGCTTGGAGGTGAACAATGAGCAGTTCTTC. Translated: CASSLEVNNEQFF.

This CDR3 is CASREQGAGFGYTF. The CDR3 bases are TGTGCCAGCAGGGAACAGGGGGCGGGCTTTGGCTACACCTTC. This sequence joins TRBV12-3 or TRBV12-4 and TRBJ1-2; 9 bases map to TRBD1. The CDR3 length is 14 residues. J gave up 7 bases and V 6 bases, and 9 bases lay outside the gene matches.

This clonotype was picked up many times. V is TRBV4-1 and J is TRBJ2-7, with D perhaps being TRBD1 or TRBD2 (5 bases each). The length of the CDR3 is 17 residues. V lost 4 bases and J 7 bases, leaving 26 bases between the germline ends. The germline V gene encodes CDR1 MGHRA and CDR2 YSYEKL. CDR3 DNA sequence: TGCGCCAGCAGCCCCAATCCCGGGACGAAGATCTCGGGTGAGCAGTACTTC. It codes for CASSPNPGTKISGEQYF.

This clonotype has a count of ten or more. The chain recombines TRBV7-2 with TRBJ2-6, with TRBD1 matching 7 bases. CDR3 length equals 18 residues. J was trimmed by 2 bases and V by 5 bases; bases with no gene match: 12. Germline V CDR1 and CDR2: SGHTA, FQGNSA. The CDR3 here is CASSLSTGPSAGANVLTF. The CDR3 DNA follows: TGTGCCAGCAGCCTTTCGACAGGGCCATCCGCTGGGGCCAACGTCCTGACTTTC. Combining the CDR3 with reference TRBV7-2 and TRBJ2-6 gives the whole variable domain GAGVSQSPSNKVTEKGKDVELRCDPISGHTALYWYRQSLGQGLEFLIYFQGNSAPDKSGLPSDRFSAERTGGSVSTLTIQRTQQEDSAVYLCASSLSTGPSAGANVLTFGAGSRLTVL.

This clonotype showed up many times. The CDR3 reads CASSQSVTGELFF. The CDR3 DNA follows: TGTGCCAGCAGCCAATCTGTTACCGGGGAGCTGTTTTTT. The chain combines TRBV3-1 with TRBJ2-2, with D hard to call. CDR3 length equals 13 residues. In germline, CDR1 is LGHDT, CDR2 YNNKEL (reference sequence). V lost 2 bases and J lost 5, with 6 bases in between.

By share, this clonotype counts as large (0.1 to 1%). The CDR3 DNA follows: TGCGCCAGCAGCTGGAGAGGGACGCGTCAAGAGACCCAGTACTTC. This translates into CASSWRGTRQETQYF. This chain links TRBV5-1 with TRBJ2-5; either TRBD1 or TRBD2 may fit D (5 bases each). Germline CDR1 is SGHRS and CDR2 is YFSETQ. CDR3 size: 15 residues. V lost 3 bases and J lost 2, with 14 bases in between. Combining the CDR3 with reference TRBV5-1 and TRBJ2-5 gives the whole variable domain KAGVTQTPRYLIKTRGQQVTLSCSPISGHRSVSWYQQTPGQGLQFLFEYFSETQRNKGNFPGRFSGRQFSNSRSEMNVSTLELGDSALYLCASSWRGTRQETQYFGPGTRLLVL.

The chain couples TRBV4-2 to TRBJ1-1; D is ambiguous. The CDR3 runs 14 residues. From germline, CDR1 is LGHNA and CDR2 YNFKEQ. V lost 1 base to trimming and J lost 3 bases, with 9 bases between them. CDR3 residues: CASSQVGGHTEAFF. The CDR3 DNA sequence: TGTGCCAGCAGCCAAGTTGGAGGTCACACTGAAGCTTTCTTT.

This clonotype was counted a few times. DNA of the CDR3: TGTGCCAGCACCGAGCGGGACGGGAGATCTCAAGAGACCCAGTACTTC. The encoded protein is CASTERDGRSQETQYF. This chain uses TRBV12-3 or TRBV12-4 with TRBJ2-5; 7 bases are shared with TRBD2. CDR3 length: 16 residues. Germline trimming cut 7 bases from V and 2 bases from J; bases unmatched to any gene: 13.